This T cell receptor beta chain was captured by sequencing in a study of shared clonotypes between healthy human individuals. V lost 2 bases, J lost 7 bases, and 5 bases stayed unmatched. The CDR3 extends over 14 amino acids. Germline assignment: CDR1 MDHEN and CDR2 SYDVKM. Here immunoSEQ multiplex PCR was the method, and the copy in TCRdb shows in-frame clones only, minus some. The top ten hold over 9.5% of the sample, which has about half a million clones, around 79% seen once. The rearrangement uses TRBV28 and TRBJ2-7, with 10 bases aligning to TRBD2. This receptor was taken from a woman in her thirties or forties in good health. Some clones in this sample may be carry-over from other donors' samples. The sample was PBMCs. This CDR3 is CASSLGLAGVEQYF. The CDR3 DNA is TGTGCCAGCAGTTTAGGGCTAGCGGGAGTTGAGCAGTACTTC.